Following are 27 T cell receptor beta chains from one sample sequenced in a study of PD-1 blockade in mismatch repair-deficient tumors. This sample's time point: identical roughly 10-day culture without peptide (control). No antigen is known for these receptors. Clones were read by immunoSEQ multiplex PCR, and TCRdb kept only the in-frame ones, dropping some. This repertoire shows some 14,000 clones, 70% to 90% found once; its top ten account for 11%. The material was cells cultured in vitro, obtained from a patient treated with pembrolizumab. Receptors were obtained from an adult with mismatch repair-deficient cancer.

The chain carries TRBV4-1 and TRBJ2-6; D is undetermined. Germline V lookup: CDR1 MGHRA, CDR2 YSYEKL. V shed 1 base and J shed 0 bases, with 10 bases lying between them. This CDR3 region has 17 residues. CDR3 sequence (DNA): TGCGCCAGCAGCCAAGCCCAACAGTTCTCTGGGGCCAACGTCCTGACTTTC. Protein: CASSQAQQFSGANVLTF.

This chain connects TRBV18 to TRBJ2-1; a weak D match, TRBD1 (5 bases). The V gene lost 4 bases and the J gene lost 6 bases, with 16 bases spanning the gap. This CDR3 spans 15 amino acids. Germline V gene data show CDR1 as KGHSH and CDR2 as LQKENI. The CDR3 reads CASSQKVRQFNEQFF. The CDR3 coding sequence is TGTGCCAGCTCACAGAAGGTGAGACAGTTCAATGAGCAGTTCTTC.

This chain uses TRBV14 with TRBJ2-7; TRBD1 matches at 7 bases. This CDR3 is built from 13 residues. J was trimmed by 6 bases and V by 6 bases; bases with no gene match: 8. The germline gives CDR1 SGHDN, CDR2 FVKESK. Written as DNA, the CDR3 is TGTGCCAGCAGGTCACAGGGGTTGGGCGAGCAGTACTTC. As protein: CASRSQGLGEQYF.

This chain joins TRBV18 and TRBJ2-1; D might be TRBD1 (5 bases). This CDR3 comprises 15 residues. CDR1 and CDR2 (germline): KGHSH, LQKENI. The V and J ends lost 1 base and 2 bases respectively, with 9 bases between them. CDR3 sequence: CASSPHRPTYNEQFF. The CDR3 nucleotides read TGTGCCAGCTCACCACACAGGCCTACCTACAATGAGCAGTTCTTC.

The V call is TRBV2, the J call TRBJ2-7; the match to TRBD2 covers 13 bases. Germline CDR1 and CDR2: SNHLY and FYNNEI. V lost 8 bases to trimming and J lost 3 bases; unmatched junction nucleotides: 7. The CDR3 is made up of 15 amino acids. The CDR3 here is CASVPRTSGGYEQYF. Written as DNA, the CDR3 is TGTGCCAGCGTCCCCAGGACTAGCGGGGGCTACGAGCAGTACTTC.

V and J are TRBV5-4 and TRBJ2-1, with 7 positions matching TRBD2. The CDR3 has 15 amino acids. Germline V gene sequence: CDR1 SGHNT, CDR2 YYREEE (reference sequence). V gave up 5 bases and J gave up 7 bases; unmatched junction bases: 12. The CDR3 DNA is TGTGCCAGCAGTAGTCCCACGGGAGGAATAAATGAGCAGTTCTTC. Protein product: CASSSPTGGINEQFF.

This chain links TRBV19 with TRBJ2-7, with TRBD2 matching 10 bases. Germline V gene lookup returns CDR1 LNHDA and CDR2 SQIVND (reference sequence). The CDR3 covers 17 residues. V gave up 3 bases and J gave up 1 base; unmatched junction bases: 9. The CDR3 loop is CASSMGRTSGVSYEQYF. The CDR3 nucleotides are TGTGCCAGTAGTATGGGTCGGACTAGCGGAGTTTCCTACGAGCAGTACTTC. The entire variable domain, with the rest obtained from reference TRBV19 and TRBJ2-7, is as follows: DGGITQSPKYLFRKEGQNVTLSCEQNLNHDAMYWYRQDPGQGLRLIYYSQIVNDFQKGDIAEGYSVSREKKESFPLTVTSAQKNPTAFYLCASSMGRTSGVSYEQYFGPGTRLTVT.

V and J are TRBV6-1 and TRBJ1-2; D call uncertain. The CDR3 is 14 amino acids. V lost 1 base and J 4 bases, leaving 10 bases between the germline ends. Germline lookup yields CDR1 MNHNS and CDR2 SASEGT. The CDR3 DNA reads as TGTGCCAGCAGTGAAGATGTCAGGAGCTATGGCTACACCTTC. This sequence encodes CASSEDVRSYGYTF.

Comment on this clone: The junction differs from germline at one of its ends, possibly a read error. This chain joins TRBV28 and TRBJ2-7; the D is unclear. The germline V gene has CDR1 MDHEN and CDR2 SYDVKM. The length of the CDR3 is 13 residues. The CDR3 region has the DNA TGTGCCAGCAGTTTGAACCCCTCCGTCGATCACGACTTC. It codes for CASSLNPSVDHDF.

The CDR3 nucleotides read TGTGCCAGCAGCTTATCGCGTAATAGCTACGAGCAGTACTTC. Protein sequence: CASSLSRNSYEQYF. This chain links TRBV7-8 with TRBJ2-7; D uncertain. The CDR3 has 14 amino acids. V was pared by 2 bases and J by 3 bases, with 11 bases between. The V gene's germline CDR1 is SGHVS and CDR2 FQNEAQ.

This clone occurred a few times. This chain uses TRBV5-6 with TRBJ2-7; D is ambiguous. Trimming removed 1 base from V and 4 bases from J, with 12 bases in between. CDR1 is SGHDT, CDR2 YYEEEE, per germline. The CDR3 contains 14 residues. The CDR3 protein is CASSLLNSRYEQYF. CDR3 bases: TGTGCCAGCAGCTTGTTAAACTCCAGATACGAGCAGTACTTC.

The V call is TRBV16, the J call TRBJ2-1; tentatively, D is TRBD1 (6 bases). The germline V gene encodes CDR1 KGHSY and CDR2 FQNENV. The CDR3 runs to 13 residues. V was pared by 2 bases and J by 6 bases, with 8 bases between. This chain's CDR3 is CASSQEQGNEQFF. The CDR3 region has the DNA TGTGCCAGCAGCCAAGAACAGGGCAATGAGCAGTTCTTC.

This clone was detected only once. The chain is built from TRBV9 and TRBJ2-7, with D perhaps being TRBD1 or TRBD2 (5 bases each). V was clipped by 0 bases and J by 0 bases, with 7 bases between them. The germline V gene has CDR1 SGDLS and CDR2 YYNGEE. The CDR3 is made up of 14 amino acids. CDR3 sequence reads: CASSVAGTSYEQYF. CDR3 sequence (DNA): TGTGCCAGCAGCGTAGCGGGGACCTCCTACGAGCAGTACTTC.

The V gene is TRBV11-2, the J gene TRBJ2-3; TRBD1 matches 12 bases. Trimming took 6 bases from V and 4 from J; bases not matched to a gene: 2. Germline V gene sequence: CDR1 SGHAT, CDR2 FQNNGV. This CDR3 contains 14 residues. The CDR3 loop reads CASSRDRGPDTQYF. As DNA, the CDR3 is TGTGCCAGCAGTCGGGACAGGGGGCCAGATACGCAGTATTTT.

The rearrangement links TRBV2 to TRBJ2-7; 8 nucleotides align to TRBD2. This CDR3 has 17 residues. CDR1 SNHLY and CDR2 FYNNEI come from the germline V gene. V was clipped by 2 bases and J by 2 bases; unmatched bases: 11. The CDR3 DNA is TGTGCCAGCAGTGAACCCAGCGGGAGACCTCAAGCCTACGAGCAGTACTTC. Its protein is CASSEPSGRPQAYEQYF.

The V call is TRBV5-5, the J call TRBJ2-7; D remains unclear. The CDR3 is made up of 14 amino acids. V was shortened by 0 bases and J by 6 bases, with 13 bases between the two germline ends. Germline values: CDR1 SGHKS, CDR2 YYEKEE (reference sequence). For the CDR3, the DNA is TGTGCCAGCAGCTTGGAAGTAAGAAGTGGCGAGCAGTACTTC. It is translated as CASSLEVRSGEQYF.

The chain uses TRBV19 and TRBJ2-6; 9 positions match TRBD1. CDR1 and CDR2 (germline): LNHDA, SQIVND (reference sequence). CDR3 length: 17 amino acids. V lost 4 bases, J lost 0 bases, and 4 bases stayed unmatched. CDR3 amino acids: CASSRGQGSSGANVLTF. Here the CDR3 DNA reads TGTGCCAGTAGTAGGGGACAGGGTAGCTCTGGGGCCAACGTCCTGACTTTC.

The CDR3 DNA follows: TGCAGCGTTGCTGACACTTGGGGCAATGAGCAGTTCTTC. Its translation: CSVADTWGNEQFF. This chain joins TRBV29-1 and TRBJ2-1, with D hard to call. Trimming removed 4 bases from V and 6 bases from J, with 13 bases in between. The CDR3 runs to 13 residues. CDR1 is SQVTM and CDR2 is ANQGSEA in the germline V gene.

Details on this clone: The junction and the germline gene differ at one end; a read error may be behind it. V usage is TRBV7-3 and J usage is TRBJ2-1, with TRBD2 identical over 9 bases. The CDR3 is 16 amino acids. Germline V gene data show CDR1 as SGHTA and CDR2 as FQGTGA. The CDR3 DNA is TGTGCCAGCAGCTTGAATCCGGGACTAGCCTACAATAAGCAGTTCTTC. This codes for CASSLNPGLAYNKQFF.

This sequence joins TRBV14 and TRBJ1-1; D call uncertain. CDR1 is SGHDN, CDR2 FVKESK, per germline. Deletions cut 3 bases from V and 6 bases from J, with 20 bases between. The CDR3 is 16 amino acids. This CDR3 is CASSHLLGRGEAEAFF. The CDR3 DNA reads as TGTGCCAGCAGCCACCTCTTGGGTCGGGGAGAGGCTGAAGCTTTCTTT.

The chain employs TRBV19 and TRBJ2-3, with D perhaps TRBD2 (6 bases). Deletions cut 8 bases from V and 0 bases from J, with 15 bases between. Germline V lookup: CDR1 LNHDA, CDR2 SQIVND (reference sequence). The CDR3 loop spans 15 amino acids. As DNA, the CDR3 is TGTGCCAGTTCACTTAGCGGCACTAGCACAGATACGCAGTATTTT. Translating it yields CASSLSGTSTDTQYF.

This chain links TRBV15 with TRBJ2-3, with unresolved D. The germline V gene has CDR1 LNHNV and CDR2 YYDKDF (reference sequence). This CDR3 region has 17 residues. Trimming removed 0 bases at V and 2 bases at J, with 15 bases between. The CDR3 DNA reads as TGTGCCACCAGCAGAGATCTTCCCGGCCGAGACACAGATACGCAGTATTTT. The encoded protein is CATSRDLPGRDTDTQYF.

CDR3 DNA: TGCGCCAGCAGCCAATTACTCCCCGGGCTAGCGGGAGGAGAGACAGATACGCAGTATTTT. It is translated as CASSQLLPGLAGGETDTQYF. V usage is TRBV4-1 and J usage is TRBJ2-3, with 11 bases that match TRBD2. V was clipped by 2 bases and J by 3 bases; unmatched bases: 16. This CDR3 comprises 20 residues. The germline V gene encodes CDR1 MGHRA and CDR2 YSYEKL.

The chain recombines TRBV27 with TRBJ2-1; 8 bases are a match to TRBD1. Looked up from germline, CDR1 is MNHEY and CDR2 is SMNVEV (reference sequence). J was trimmed by 3 bases and V by 7 bases; bases with no gene match: 5. The CDR3 is 14 amino acids. The CDR3 bases are TGTGCCAGCACGGGGACAGGTTTCTACAATGAGCAGTTCTTC. Amino acid sequence: CASTGTGFYNEQFF.

The rearrangement links TRBV7-9 to TRBJ2-7, with TRBD1 matching over 8 bases. The V gene end was trimmed by 4 bases and the J gene end by 3 bases; junction bases not matched to a gene: 8. The CDR3 extends over 15 amino acids. CDR1 is SEHNR, CDR2 FQNEAQ, per germline (reference sequence). CDR3 bases: TGTGCCAGCAGCTCCCCAACGACAGGGGACTACGAGCAGTACTTC. Its translation is CASSSPTTGDYEQYF. The full variable domain, with the rest looked up from reference TRBV7-9 and TRBJ2-7, is DTGVSQNPRHKITKRGQNVTFRCDPISEHNRLYWYRQTLGQGPEFLTYFQNEAQLEKSRLLSDRFSAERPKGSFSTLEIQRTEQGDSAMYLCASSSPTTGDYEQYFGPGTRLTVT.

The chain links TRBV9 to TRBJ2-1; the D gene is possibly TRBD2 (5 bases). The CDR3 contains 13 residues. Trimming pared 2 bases from V and 8 bases from J, leaving 11 bases between. Germline V CDR1 and CDR2: SGDLS, YYNGEE. For the CDR3, the DNA is TGTGCCAGCAGCGTCGGGTTCGGGGATGAGCAGTTCTTC. Translated, it gives CASSVGFGDEQFF.

CDR3 nucleotide sequence: TGTGCCAGAAGCTGGGACTTCAACTCCTACGAGCAGTACTTC. As protein: CARSWDFNSYEQYF. V is TRBV5-3 and J is TRBJ2-7; perhaps TRBD2 as D (6 bases). TRBV5-3 is labeled an ORF, and its function is uncertain. The germline V and J ends were trimmed by 3 bases and 0 bases, with 10 bases remaining between them. The CDR3 is 14 residues long.